This T cell receptor beta chain was sequenced in a study of beta chain features in type 1 diabetes. Sequencing targeted expressed TCRB transcripts, as all isolated RNA had been reverse transcribed. Approximately 3.6 million reads, on average, came from each naive, central memory and regulatory T cell sample. This table comes from immunoSEQ multiplex PCR, and its TCRdb copy is limited to in-frame clones, with some not included. In the table there are some 350,000 clones, over 9% of which are singletons. CDR1 and CDR2 from the germline V gene are SEHNR and FQNEAQ (reference sequence). V gave up 2 bases and J gave up 7 bases, with 11 bases separating them. CDR3 length: 14 amino acids. As for this clone: The antigen remains undetermined.

Study findings and constraints: When Type 1 diabetes patients were examined, their TCRB CDR3s proved moderately but significantly shorter in all four CD4+ subsets.

This sequence was found in a man aged 25 to 40 with type 1 diabetes. V usage is TRBV7-9 and J usage is TRBJ2-2, with D perhaps being TRBD1 or TRBD2 (5 bases each). Sequenced material: central memory CD4+ T cells from blood. DNA of the CDR3: TGTGCCAGCAGCTTATCCGGGGCCGGCGGGGAGCTGTTTTTT. Its translation is CASSLSGAGGELFF. Together with reference TRBV7-9 and TRBJ2-2, the CDR3 gives the full variable domain: DTGVSQNPRHKITKRGQNVTFRCDPISEHNRLYWYRQTLGQGPEFLTYFQNEAQLEKSRLLSDRFSAERPKGSFSTLEIQRTEQGDSAMYLCASSLSGAGGELFFGEGSRLTVL.